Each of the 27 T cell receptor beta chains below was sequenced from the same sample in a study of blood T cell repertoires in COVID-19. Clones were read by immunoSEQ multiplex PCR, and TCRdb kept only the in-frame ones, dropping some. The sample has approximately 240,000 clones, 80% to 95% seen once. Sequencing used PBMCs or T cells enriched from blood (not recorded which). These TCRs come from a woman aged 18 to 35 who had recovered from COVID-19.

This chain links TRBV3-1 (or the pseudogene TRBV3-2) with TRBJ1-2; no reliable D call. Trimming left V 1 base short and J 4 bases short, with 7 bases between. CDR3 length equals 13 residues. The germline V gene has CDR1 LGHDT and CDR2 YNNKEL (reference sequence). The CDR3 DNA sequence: TGTGCCAGCAGCCAAGCACGGAGCTATGGCTACACCTTC. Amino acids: CASSQARSYGYTF.

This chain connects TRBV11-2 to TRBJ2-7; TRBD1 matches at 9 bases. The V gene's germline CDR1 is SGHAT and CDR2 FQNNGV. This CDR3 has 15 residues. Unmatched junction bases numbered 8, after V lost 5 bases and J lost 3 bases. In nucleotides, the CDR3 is TGTGCCAGCAGCCTCATGCCGGGACAGGGCTACGAGCAGTACTTC. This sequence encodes CASSLMPGQGYEQYF.

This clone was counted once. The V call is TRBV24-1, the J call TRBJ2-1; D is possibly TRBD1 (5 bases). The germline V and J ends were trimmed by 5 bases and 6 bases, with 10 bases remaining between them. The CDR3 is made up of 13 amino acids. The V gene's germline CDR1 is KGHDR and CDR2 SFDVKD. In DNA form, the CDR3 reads TGTGCCACCAGTGCCGATAGGGGCAATGAGCAGTTCTTC. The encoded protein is CATSADRGNEQFF.

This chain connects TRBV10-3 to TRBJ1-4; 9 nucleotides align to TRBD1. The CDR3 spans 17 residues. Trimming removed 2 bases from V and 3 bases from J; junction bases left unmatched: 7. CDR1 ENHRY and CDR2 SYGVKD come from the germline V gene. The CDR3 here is CAISEPPGQGSNEKLFF. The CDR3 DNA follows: TGTGCCATCAGTGAGCCTCCGGGACAGGGATCTAATGAAAAACTGTTTTTT.

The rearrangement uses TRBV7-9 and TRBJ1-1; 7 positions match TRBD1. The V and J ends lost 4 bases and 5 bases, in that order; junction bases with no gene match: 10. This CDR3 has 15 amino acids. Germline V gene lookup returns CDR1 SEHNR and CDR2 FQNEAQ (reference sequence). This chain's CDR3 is CASSWGDSLGTEAFF. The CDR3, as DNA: TGTGCCAGCAGCTGGGGGGACAGTCTAGGGACTGAAGCTTTCTTT.

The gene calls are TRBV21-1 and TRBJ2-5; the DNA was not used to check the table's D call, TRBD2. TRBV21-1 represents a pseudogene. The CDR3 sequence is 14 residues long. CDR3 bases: TGTGCCAGCAGGCGGCCCGGCGCCCCGGAGACCCAGTACTTC. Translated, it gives CASRRPGAPETQYF.

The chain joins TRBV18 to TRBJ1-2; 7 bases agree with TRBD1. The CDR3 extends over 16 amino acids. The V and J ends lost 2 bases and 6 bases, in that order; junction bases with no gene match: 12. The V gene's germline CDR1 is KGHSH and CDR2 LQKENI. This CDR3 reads CASSPRDRPQGDGYTF. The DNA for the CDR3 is TGTGCCAGCTCACCAAGGGACAGACCTCAGGGGGATGGCTACACCTTC.

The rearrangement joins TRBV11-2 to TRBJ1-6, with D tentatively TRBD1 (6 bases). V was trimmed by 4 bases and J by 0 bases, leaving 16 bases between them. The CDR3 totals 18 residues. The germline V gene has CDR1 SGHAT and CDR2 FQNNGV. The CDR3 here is CASSSYPDRSSYNSPLHF. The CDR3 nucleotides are TGTGCCAGCAGCTCCTATCCTGACAGGAGCTCCTATAATTCACCCCTCCACTTT. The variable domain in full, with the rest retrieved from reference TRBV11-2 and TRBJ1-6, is EAGVAQSPRYKIIEKRQSVAFWCNPISGHATLYWYQQILGQGPKLLIQFQNNGVVDDSQLPKDRFSAERLKGVDSTLKIQPAKLEDSAVYLCASSSYPDRSSYNSPLHFGNGTRLTVT.

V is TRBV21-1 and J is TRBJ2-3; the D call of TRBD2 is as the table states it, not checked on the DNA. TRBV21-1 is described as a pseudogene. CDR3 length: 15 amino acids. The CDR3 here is CASSKGDYSTDTQYF. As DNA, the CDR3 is TGTGCCAGCAGCAAAGGGGACTATAGCACAGATACGCAGTATTTT.

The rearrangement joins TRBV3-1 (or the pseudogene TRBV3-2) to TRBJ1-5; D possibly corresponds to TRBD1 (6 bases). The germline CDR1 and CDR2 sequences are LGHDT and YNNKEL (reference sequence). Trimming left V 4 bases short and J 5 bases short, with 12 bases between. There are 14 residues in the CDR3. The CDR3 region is CASSPDRNYQPQHF. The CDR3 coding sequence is TGTGCCAGCAGCCCCGACAGGAACTATCAGCCCCAGCATTTT.

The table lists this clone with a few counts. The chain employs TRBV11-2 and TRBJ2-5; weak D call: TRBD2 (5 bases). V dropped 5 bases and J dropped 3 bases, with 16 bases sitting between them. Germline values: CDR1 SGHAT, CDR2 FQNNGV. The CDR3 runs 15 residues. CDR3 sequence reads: CASSQEWQTKETQYF. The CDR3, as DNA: TGTGCCAGCAGCCAGGAATGGCAGACTAAAGAGACCCAGTACTTC.

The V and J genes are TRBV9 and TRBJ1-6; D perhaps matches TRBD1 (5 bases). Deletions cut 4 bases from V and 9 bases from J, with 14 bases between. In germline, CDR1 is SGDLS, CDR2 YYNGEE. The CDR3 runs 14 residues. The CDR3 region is CASSFKGGGSPLHF. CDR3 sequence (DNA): TGTGCCAGCAGCTTTAAGGGCGGGGGTTCACCCCTCCACTTT. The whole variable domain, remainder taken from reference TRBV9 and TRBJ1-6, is DSGVTQTPKHLITATGQRVTLRCSPRSGDLSVYWYQQSLDQGLQFLIQYYNGEERAKGNILERFSAQQFPDLHSELNLSSLELGDSALYFCASSFKGGGSPLHFGNGTRLTVT.

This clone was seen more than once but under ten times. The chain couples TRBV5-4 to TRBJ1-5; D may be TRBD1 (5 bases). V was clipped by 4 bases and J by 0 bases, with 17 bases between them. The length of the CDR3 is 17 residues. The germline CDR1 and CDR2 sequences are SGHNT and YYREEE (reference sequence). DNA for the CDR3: TGTGCCAGCAGCAAAGACGGACACCAGGATAGCAATCAGCCCCAGCATTTT. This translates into CASSKDGHQDSNQPQHF.

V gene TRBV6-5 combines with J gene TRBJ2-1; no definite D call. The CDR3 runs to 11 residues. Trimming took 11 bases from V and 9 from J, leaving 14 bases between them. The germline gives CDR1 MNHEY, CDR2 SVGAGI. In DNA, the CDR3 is TGTGCCTCAAGCAGAGGTTTTGAGCAGTTCTTC. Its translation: CASSRGFEQFF.

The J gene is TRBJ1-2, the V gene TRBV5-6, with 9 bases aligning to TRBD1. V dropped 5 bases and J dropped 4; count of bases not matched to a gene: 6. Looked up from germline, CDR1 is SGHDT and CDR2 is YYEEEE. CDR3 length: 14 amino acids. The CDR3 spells CASRPGTGSYGYTF. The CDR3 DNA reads TGTGCCAGCAGACCCGGGACAGGGAGCTATGGCTACACCTTC.

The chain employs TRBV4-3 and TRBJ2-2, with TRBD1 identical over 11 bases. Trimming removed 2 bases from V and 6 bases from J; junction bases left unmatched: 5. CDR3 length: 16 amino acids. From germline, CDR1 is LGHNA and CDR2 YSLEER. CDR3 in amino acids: CASSQHRDRGAGELFF. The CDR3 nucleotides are TGCGCCAGCAGCCAACACCGGGACAGGGGGGCCGGGGAGCTGTTTTTT.

The CDR3 region is CASSPDSGYQPQHF. CDR3 coding DNA: TGTGCCAGCAGCCCCGACAGTGGCTATCAGCCCCAGCATTTT. The V and J genes are TRBV7-8 and TRBJ1-5, with D possibly being TRBD1 (5 bases). Germline V lookup: CDR1 SGHVS, CDR2 FQNEAQ. The CDR3 is 14 residues long. V was shortened by 5 bases and J by 5 bases, with 13 bases between the two germline ends.

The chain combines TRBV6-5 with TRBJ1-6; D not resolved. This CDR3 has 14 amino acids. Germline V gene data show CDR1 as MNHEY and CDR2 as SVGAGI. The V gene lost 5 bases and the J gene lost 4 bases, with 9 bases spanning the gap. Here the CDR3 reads CASSNGAYNSPLHF. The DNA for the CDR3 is TGTGCCAGCAGTAACGGAGCTTATAATTCACCCCTCCACTTT.

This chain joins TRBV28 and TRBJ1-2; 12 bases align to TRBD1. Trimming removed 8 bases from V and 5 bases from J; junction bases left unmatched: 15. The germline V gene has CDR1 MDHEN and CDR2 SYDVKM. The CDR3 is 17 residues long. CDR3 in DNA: TGTGCCAGCGTCAGCCCGGGACAGGGGGCTGGGGGATATGGCTACACCTTC. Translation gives CASVSPGQGAGGYGYTF.

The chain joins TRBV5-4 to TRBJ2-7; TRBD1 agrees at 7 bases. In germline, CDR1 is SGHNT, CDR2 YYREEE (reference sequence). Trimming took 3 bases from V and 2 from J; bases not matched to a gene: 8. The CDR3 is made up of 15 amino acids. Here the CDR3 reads CASSSGQSMPYEQYF. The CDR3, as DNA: TGTGCCAGCAGCTCGGGACAGTCCATGCCCTACGAGCAGTACTTC.

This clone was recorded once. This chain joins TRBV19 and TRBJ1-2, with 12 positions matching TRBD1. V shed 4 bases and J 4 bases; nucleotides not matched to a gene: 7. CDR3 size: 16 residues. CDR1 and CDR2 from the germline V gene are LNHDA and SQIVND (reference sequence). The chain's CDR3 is CASSTRDRGLGYGYTF. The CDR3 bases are TGTGCCAGTAGTACCCGGGACAGGGGGCTTGGCTATGGCTACACCTTC.

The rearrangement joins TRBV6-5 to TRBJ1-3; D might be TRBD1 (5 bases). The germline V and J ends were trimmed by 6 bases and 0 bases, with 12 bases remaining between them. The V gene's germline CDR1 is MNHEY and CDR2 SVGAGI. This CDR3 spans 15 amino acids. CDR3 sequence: CASSRDSFSGNTIYF. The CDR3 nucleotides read TGTGCCAGCAGCCGCGACAGTTTCTCTGGAAACACCATATATTTT.

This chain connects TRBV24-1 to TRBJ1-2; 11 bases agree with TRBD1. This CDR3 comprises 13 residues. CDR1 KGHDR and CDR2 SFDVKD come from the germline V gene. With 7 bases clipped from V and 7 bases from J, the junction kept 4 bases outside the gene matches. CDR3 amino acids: CATSGQGATGYTF. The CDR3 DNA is TGTGCCACCAGCGGACAGGGGGCCACTGGCTACACCTTC.

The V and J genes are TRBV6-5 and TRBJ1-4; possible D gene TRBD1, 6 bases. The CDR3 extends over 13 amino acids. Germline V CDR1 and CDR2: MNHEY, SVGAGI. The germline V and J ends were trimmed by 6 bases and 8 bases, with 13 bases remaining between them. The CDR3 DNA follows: TGTGCCAGCAGGGACAGCTTACGAGAAAAACTGTTTTTT. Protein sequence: CASRDSLREKLFF.

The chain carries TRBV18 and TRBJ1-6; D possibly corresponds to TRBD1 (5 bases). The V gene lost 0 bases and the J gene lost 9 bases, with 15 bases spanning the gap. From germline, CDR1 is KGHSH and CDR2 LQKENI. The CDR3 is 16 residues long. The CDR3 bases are TGTGCCAGCTCACCACCGGAGGGGCGGGTGTTTTCACCCCTCCACTTT. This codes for CASSPPEGRVFSPLHF.

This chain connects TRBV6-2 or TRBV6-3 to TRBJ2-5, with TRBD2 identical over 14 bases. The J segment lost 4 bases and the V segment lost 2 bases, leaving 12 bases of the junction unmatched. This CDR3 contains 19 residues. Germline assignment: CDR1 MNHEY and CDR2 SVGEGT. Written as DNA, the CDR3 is TGTGCCAGCAGTTACGCGGGGACTAGCGGGGGCTACCGCCTAGAGACCCAGTACTTC. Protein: CASSYAGTSGGYRLETQYF.

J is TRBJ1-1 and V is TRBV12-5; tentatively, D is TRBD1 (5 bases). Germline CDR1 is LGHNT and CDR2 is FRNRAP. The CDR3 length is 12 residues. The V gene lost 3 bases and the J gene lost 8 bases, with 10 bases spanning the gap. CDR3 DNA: TGTGCTAGTGGTTTCGGATACAGGGAAGCTTTCTTT. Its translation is CASGFGYREAFF.